This T cell receptor beta chain was retrieved from a study of blood T cells in healthy people across ages. In the study overall: The capture of about one barcoded beta molecule per two T cells was achieved by template switching. Study conclusions and caveats: Per million T cells, the diversity of TCR beta decreased roughly linearly as age advanced.

The second PCR ran 7 to 11 cycles with a sample-barcoded 5' primer and J-beta primers. The study obtained at least 2.5 million CDR3-containing paired-end reads from every sample. From the 5' RACE reads, TCRdb called clonotypes with MiXCR, one entry per CDR3 protein. The sample has around 800,000 distinct CDR3 sequences, about 26% seen once. Collection of 8.5 to 10 milliliters of peripheral blood was performed for each donor. CDR3 size: 13 residues. V was cut by 4 bases and J by 1 base, with 7 bases left in between. For this clonotype: Its target is not known.

This same sample was also taken into another study, of T cells of mothers and their children.

This TCR was recovered from a boy between 10 and 17 years old in good health. The V and J genes are TRBV12-3 or TRBV12-4 and TRBJ2-5; D call uncertain. Sequenced: blood. CDR3 residues: CASSWAFQETQYF. CDR3 bases: TGTGCCAGCAGTTGGGCCTTCCAAGAGACCCAGTACTTC.